This entry lists 20 T cell receptor beta chains sequenced from one sample in a study of molecular identifiers for immune sequencing clone quantification. TCRdb re-derived calls from the PCR reads in MiXCR, one entry per CDR3 protein. The sample yields more than 300,000 distinct CDR3 sequences, roughly 23% seen once. Sequencing was carried out using naive CD8+ T cells from blood, with Jurkat cell RNA spiked in. Subset meaning: FACS-sorted CD8+CD4-CCR7+CD45RA+ naive T cells. These receptors came from a human donor in good health. Some libraries in this study had Jurkat cell RNA spiked in.

On this clonotype: A read error may be the cause here, since a much bigger clone is one base away. The chain has TRBV12-3 or TRBV12-4 and TRBJ2-3; either TRBD1 or TRBD2 may fit D (5 bases each). This CDR3 contains 13 residues. Between the trimmed V and J ends, which lost 3 bases and 8 bases, there was a span of 12 bases. CDR3 in DNA: TGTGCCAGCAGTTTTCAGGGACCAGGTACGCAGTATTTT. This translates into CASSFQGPGTQYF.

The chain links TRBV13 to TRBJ2-5; 8 nucleotides agree with TRBD2. CDR1 PRHDT and CDR2 FYEKMQ come from the germline V gene (reference sequence). With 3 bases clipped from V and 1 base from J, the junction kept 4 bases outside the gene matches. CDR3 length: 15 amino acids. The CDR3 region is CASSFAAGAQETQYF. The CDR3, as DNA: TGTGCCAGCAGCTTCGCAGCGGGAGCCCAAGAGACCCAGTACTTC.

This clonotype has ten or more counts. The V gene is TRBV7-2, the J gene TRBJ1-5; the D gene is possibly TRBD1 (6 bases). CDR3 length equals 15 residues. Germline-derived CDR1 and CDR2 are SGHTA and FQGNSA. Trimming pared 6 bases from V and 0 bases from J, leaving 12 bases between. CDR3 DNA: TGTGCCAGCAGTTCACAGGGTTATAGCAATCAGCCCCAGCATTTT. Translation: CASSSQGYSNQPQHF.

At least ten counts were recorded for this clonotype. This rearrangement joins TRBV4-1 to TRBJ1-6, with D uncertain. The germline V gene has CDR1 MGHRA and CDR2 YSYEKL. The CDR3 has 15 amino acids. V lost 1 base, J lost 4 bases, and 8 bases lay in between. In nucleotides, the CDR3 is TGCGCCAGCAGCCAAGCGTTCAGTTATAATTCACCCCTCCACTTT. This gives the protein CASSQAFSYNSPLHF.

This clonotype was found many times. This chain joins TRBV29-1 and TRBJ2-3; D uncertain. The CDR3 covers 18 residues. The germline CDR1 and CDR2 sequences are SQVTM and ANQGSEA. Trimming left V 1 base short and J 0 bases short, with 20 bases between. The CDR3 is CSVEGGVAMLHSTDTQYF. The DNA of the CDR3 is TGCAGCGTTGAAGGTGGAGTGGCGATGCTCCATAGCACAGATACGCAGTATTTT.

The V gene is TRBV10-2, the J gene TRBJ2-3; 14 bases line up with TRBD2. The V gene's germline CDR1 is WSHSY and CDR2 SAAADI. The CDR3 is 17 amino acids. After removal of 3 bases from V and 4 bases from J, the junction contained 6 bases not matched to a gene. CDR3 protein: CASSDRLAGGLADTQYF. In nucleotides, the CDR3 is TGCGCCAGCAGTGACCGACTAGCGGGGGGGCTGGCAGATACGCAGTATTTT.

This chain joins TRBV25-1 and TRBJ1-1, with D uncertain. Trimming took off 5 bases at V and 4 bases at J, with 14 bases between the two ends. The CDR3 runs 14 residues. Germline V CDR1 and CDR2: MGHDK, SYGVNS. DNA of the CDR3: TGTGCCAGCAGTTTCCCGGGAGGAGGCACTGAAGCTTTCTTT. It specifies CASSFPGGGTEAFF.

This clonotype was detected many times. V and J are TRBV12-3 or TRBV12-4 and TRBJ2-1, with D perhaps assigned TRBD1 or TRBD2 (6 bases each). This CDR3 has 13 amino acids. Deletions cut 10 bases from V and 9 bases from J, with 19 bases between. CDR3 amino acids: CATIKPGEAEQFF. The CDR3 DNA follows: TGTGCCACCATTAAGCCAGGGGAGGCTGAGCAGTTCTTC.

Concerning this clonotype itself: Just one base apart from a much larger clone, this may be a read error. The V call is TRBV29-1, the J call TRBJ1-1; D call uncertain. The CDR3 covers 12 residues. Germline V CDR1 and CDR2: SQVTM, ANQGSEA. The CDR3 loop reads CSAEIGRGEAFF. DNA for the CDR3: TGCAGCGCTGAAATCGGGCGGGGTGAAGCTTTCTTT.

This clonotype was observed at least ten times. This rearrangement joins TRBV2 to TRBJ2-3; possibly TRBD2 for D (6 bases). V shed 2 bases and J shed 0 bases, with 12 bases lying between them. Germline V gene sequence: CDR1 SNHLY, CDR2 FYNNEI. This CDR3 spans 16 amino acids. In nucleotides, the CDR3 is TGTGCCAGCAGTGAACTACTAGCACTAAGCACAGATACGCAGTATTTT. This translates into CASSELLALSTDTQYF.

A note on this clonotype: With a much larger clone just one base away, this may be a read error. The rearrangement uses TRBV27 and TRBJ1-5, with TRBD1 as a possible D gene (5 bases). Germline values: CDR1 MNHEY, CDR2 SMNVEV (reference sequence). The CDR3 is made up of 16 amino acids. The CDR3 DNA follows: TGTGCCAGCTGTTTATCCGGCCGACAGTTCAATCAGCCCCAGCATTTT. Its translation is CASCLSGRQFNQPQHF.

On this clonotype: This may stem from a read error, because a much larger clone lies one nucleotide away. The J gene is TRBJ2-7, the V gene TRBV7-9, with 7 nucleotides matching TRBD2. This CDR3 is built from 15 residues. Germline assignment: CDR1 SEHNR and CDR2 FQNEAQ (reference sequence). This chain's CDR3 is CASSSSSGPSYEQHF. CDR3 bases: TGTGCCAGCAGCTCATCTAGCGGCCCTTCCTACGAGCAGCACTTC. The full variable domain, in which reference TRBV7-9 and TRBJ2-7 provide the parts outside the CDR3, is DTGVSQNPRHKITKRGQNVTFRCDPISEHNRLYWYRQTLGQGPEFLTYFQNEAQLEKSRLLSDRFSAERPKGSFSTLEIQRTEQGDSAMYLCASSSSSGPSYEQHFGPGTRLTVT.

The chain employs TRBV6-2 or TRBV6-3 and TRBJ2-1, with D maybe TRBD1 (6 bases). V was clipped by 8 bases and J by 4 bases, with 15 bases between them. The CDR3 contains 14 residues. CDR1 MNHEY and CDR2 SVGEGT come from the germline V gene. The CDR3 DNA is TGTGCCAGCGCCGTGCAGGGGTTTTACAATGAGCAGTTCTTC. Translating it yields CASAVQGFYNEQFF.

This clonotype appeared many times. J is TRBJ2-7 and V is TRBV14, with unresolved D. The V and J ends lost 3 bases and 6 bases respectively, with 12 bases between them. The length of the CDR3 is 13 residues. CDR1 and CDR2 (germline): SGHDN, FVKESK. CDR3 in amino acids: CASSHIPVSEQYF. For the CDR3, the DNA is TGTGCCAGCAGCCATATTCCCGTATCCGAGCAGTACTTC. Variable domain in full (rest from reference TRBV14 and TRBJ2-7): EAGVTQFPSHSVIEKGQTVTLRCDPISGHDNLYWYRRVMGKEIKFLLHFVKESKQDESGMPNNRFLAERTGGTYSTLKVQPAELEDSGVYFCASSHIPVSEQYFGPGTRLTVT.

This clonotype was detected a few times. The rearrangement uses TRBV28 and TRBJ2-3, with D perhaps matching TRBD2 (6 bases). The CDR3 length is 15 residues. From germline, CDR1 is MDHEN and CDR2 SYDVKM. V was shortened by 6 bases and J by 1 base, with 14 bases between the two germline ends. This chain's CDR3 is CASSWGVGGTDTQYF. CDR3 DNA sequence: TGTGCCAGCAGCTGGGGGGTAGGCGGCACAGATACGCAGTATTTT. Drawing the rest from reference TRBV28 and TRBJ2-3, the complete variable domain is DVKVTQSSRYLVKRTGEKVFLECVQDMDHENMFWYRQDPGLGLRLIYFSYDVKMKEKGDIPEGYSVSREKKERFSLILESASTNQTSMYLCASSWGVGGTDTQYFGPGTRLTVL.

This clonotype was picked up a small number of times. The chain carries TRBV29-1 and TRBJ1-1; no firm D call. Trimming stripped 4 bases from V and 0 bases from J, with 12 bases between. Germline V CDR1 and CDR2: SQVTM, ANQGSEA. The length of the CDR3 is 14 residues. The CDR3 here is CSVVRSYMNTEAFF. CDR3 DNA sequence: TGCAGCGTTGTCCGCTCATACATGAACACTGAAGCTTTCTTT.

To note about this clonotype: A read error may be the cause here, since a much bigger clone is one base away. This chain links TRBV7-9 with TRBJ1-4; D remains ambiguous. V dropped 8 bases and J dropped 0 bases, with 10 bases sitting between them. Looked up from germline, CDR1 is SEHNR and CDR2 is FQNEAQ (reference sequence). This CDR3 region has 14 residues. CDR3 sequence: CASGPPATNEKLFF. The CDR3, as DNA: TGTGCCAGCGGCCCTCCCGCAACTAATGAAAAACTGTTTTTT. Full variable domain (remainder filled in from reference TRBV7-9 and TRBJ1-4): DTGVSQNPRHKITKRGQNVTFRCDPISEHNRLYWYRQTLGQGPEFLTYFQNEAQLEKSRLLSDRFSAERPKGSFSTLEIQRTEQGDSAMYLCASGPPATNEKLFFGSGTQLSVL.

The J gene is TRBJ2-7, the V gene TRBV27; unclear D gene. V lost 6 bases, J lost 2 bases, and 20 bases lay in between. CDR1 is MNHEY and CDR2 is SMNVEV in the germline V gene (reference sequence). CDR3 length: 16 residues. The CDR3 nucleotides read TGTGCCAGCAGCCCGGGTGACGGCCTGTTGACCTACGAGCAGTACTTC. Amino acids: CASSPGDGLLTYEQYF.

This clonotype was counted ten times or more. This chain joins TRBV6-6 and TRBJ2-5; D unclear. The CDR3 loop spans 14 amino acids. Germline V lookup: CDR1 MNHNY, CDR2 SVGAGI (reference sequence). The V end lost 4 bases, the J end lost 1 base, and 10 bases lay between the germline ends. DNA for the CDR3: TGTGCCAGCAGTTTAAGGCGGACCCAAGAGACCCAGTACTTC. This codes for CASSLRRTQETQYF.

The chain recombines TRBV19 with TRBJ1-5, with D tentatively TRBD1 (5 bases). This CDR3 spans 17 amino acids. V was shortened by 3 bases and J by 0 bases, with 15 bases between the two germline ends. The germline V gene encodes CDR1 LNHDA and CDR2 SQIVND (reference sequence). CDR3 in amino acids: CASSMDINYHSNQPQHF. DNA for the CDR3: TGTGCCAGTAGTATGGACATTAATTATCATAGCAATCAGCCCCAGCATTTT. Combining the CDR3 with reference TRBV19 and TRBJ1-5 gives the whole variable domain DGGITQSPKYLFRKEGQNVTLSCEQNLNHDAMYWYRQDPGQGLRLIYYSQIVNDFQKGDIAEGYSVSREKKESFPLTVTSAQKNPTAFYLCASSMDINYHSNQPQHFGDGTRLSIL.